This T cell receptor beta chain was found in a study of Ad26.COV2.S vaccination and SARS-CoV-2 variants. Study information: Recipients of Ad26.COV2.S got it intramuscularly, once or twice 56 days apart.

Clones were sequenced by immunoSEQ multiplex PCR, and TCRdb holds only the in-frame ones, with some missing. This sample yields about 410,000 clones, of which 92% are seen a single time; around 1.7% belongs to the top ten. Treatment defined: around 19 received Ad26.COV2.S at low or high dose, single or two shots; 5 received placebo; per-sample allocation not given. Day 63 after the first injection of vaccine or placebo was the sampling time. The clonotype comes from a person between 18 and 65 years old who received the Ad26.COV2.S COVID-19 vaccine or a placebo. The sequences come from peripheral blood, collected in a trial of Ad26.COV2.S vaccine versus placebo.

CDR3 loop: CAIRRLAGPDTQYF. CDR3 sequence (DNA): TGTGCCATCAGGAGACTAGCGGGACCAGATACGCAGTATTTT. The gene calls are TRBV10-3 and TRBJ2-3, with 11 bases identical to TRBD2. The CDR3 is made up of 14 amino acids. Germline CDR1 reads ENHRY; CDR2 reads SYGVKD. Trimming at V came to 6 bases and at J to 4 bases, leaving 3 bases not matched to a gene.